Listed here are 15 T cell receptor beta chains from one sample, sequenced in a study of blood T cell repertoires in COVID-19. Produced via immunoSEQ multiplex PCR; TCRdb's table is partial and in-frame only. The sample has 100,000 to 150,000 clones, about 80% seen once. Material: peripheral blood. These receptors were obtained from a woman in her fifties or sixties with acute or convalescent COVID-19.

This clone was found a few times. The chain is built from TRBV3-1 (or the pseudogene TRBV3-2) and TRBJ2-7; D gene uncertain. The CDR3 has 13 residues. Trimming removed 0 bases from V and 9 bases from J, with 12 bases in between. Germline V gene data show CDR1 as LGHDT and CDR2 as YNNKEL (reference sequence). The CDR3 sequence: CASSQDYLQSQYF. The DNA for the CDR3 is TGTGCCAGCAGCCAAGATTACTTACAGTCGCAGTACTTC.

The chain has TRBV19 and TRBJ1-4; 7 bases map to TRBD1. The V gene's germline CDR1 is LNHDA and CDR2 SQIVND (reference sequence). V trimming: 5 bases; J trimming: 5 bases; junction bases outside the gene matches: 14. The CDR3 has 17 residues. The chain's CDR3 is CASSGVRQGGSNEKLFF. The CDR3 nucleotides are TGTGCCAGTAGTGGGGTGCGACAGGGTGGTTCGAATGAAAAACTGTTTTTT.

This rearrangement joins TRBV5-1 to TRBJ1-2, with TRBD1 identical over 7 bases. The V gene end was trimmed by 3 bases and the J gene end by 2 bases; junction bases not matched to a gene: 1. Germline V CDR1 and CDR2: SGHRS, YFSETQ. The CDR3 runs 13 residues. The CDR3 spells CASSSGGNYGYTF. The CDR3 DNA is TGCGCCAGCAGCTCAGGGGGAAACTATGGCTACACCTTC.

The J gene is TRBJ2-4, the V gene TRBV27; the D is unclear. The V gene's germline CDR1 is MNHEY and CDR2 SMNVEV (reference sequence). The CDR3 has 16 amino acids. V was pared by 0 bases and J by 0 bases, with 9 bases between. The CDR3 region has the DNA TGTGCCAGCAGTTTATCGTTCGCCGGAGCCAAAAACATTCAGTACTTC. The encoded protein is CASSLSFAGAKNIQYF.

V gene TRBV28 combines with J gene TRBJ1-3; maybe TRBD1 (6 bases). CDR1 and CDR2 (germline): MDHEN, SYDVKM. The CDR3 is made up of 16 amino acids. Trimming took off 4 bases at V and 0 bases at J, with 13 bases between the two ends. CDR3 in DNA: TGTGCCAGCAGTTCAACAGGGTTCAACTCTGGAAACACCATATATTTT. As protein: CASSSTGFNSGNTIYF.

The chain couples TRBV7-9 to TRBJ1-1, with a weak D call TRBD1 (5 bases). Looked up from germline, CDR1 is SEHNR and CDR2 is FQNEAQ (reference sequence). Trimming shortened V by 4 bases and J by 1 base, and 13 bases separated the two germline ends. The CDR3 is 15 residues long. The DNA of the CDR3 is TGTGCCAGCAGCTCACTACCGACAGCGAACACTGAAGCTTTCTTT. Encoded protein: CASSSLPTANTEAFF.

The chain carries TRBV6-6 and TRBJ2-4; D is perhaps TRBD1 (5 bases). V lost 5 bases to trimming and J lost 7 bases, with 18 bases between them. The CDR3 covers 15 residues. Germline CDR1 is MNHNY and CDR2 is SVGAGI (reference sequence). The CDR3 sequence: CASSNDSPKWNIQYF. DNA for the CDR3: TGTGCCAGCAGTAATGACAGCCCCAAATGGAACATTCAGTACTTC.

V and J are TRBV7-9 and TRBJ1-1; D possibly corresponds to TRBD1 (5 bases). Germline values: CDR1 SEHNR, CDR2 FQNEAQ (reference sequence). This CDR3 is built from 13 residues. V was trimmed by 5 bases and J by 6 bases, leaving 13 bases between them. CDR3 coding DNA: TGTGCCAGCAGCCTTGCCAGGGAGGCTGAAGCTTTCTTT. It encodes CASSLAREAEAFF.

The rearrangement joins TRBV19 to TRBJ2-1, with 9 nucleotides matching TRBD2. Per germline, CDR1 LNHDA and CDR2 SQIVND (reference sequence). With V trimmed by 9 bases and J by 12 bases, 3 bases remained unmatched. The CDR3 consists of 10 residues. The CDR3 protein is CASSGGRQFF. Written as DNA, the CDR3 is TGTGCCAGCAGCGGGGGGAGGCAGTTCTTC.

The chain links TRBV28 to TRBJ2-1; possibly TRBD2 for D (6 bases). V shed 6 bases and J shed 2 bases, with 14 bases lying between them. The CDR3 runs 15 residues. Germline CDR1 and CDR2: MDHEN and SYDVKM. The CDR3, as DNA: TGTGCCAGCAGATCGGGACTTCTGACCTACAATGAGCAGTTCTTC. Its translation is CASRSGLLTYNEQFF. The complete variable domain, with remaining parts taken from reference TRBV28 and TRBJ2-1, reads DVKVTQSSRYLVKRTGEKVFLECVQDMDHENMFWYRQDPGLGLRLIYFSYDVKMKEKGDIPEGYSVSREKKERFSLILESASTNQTSMYLCASRSGLLTYNEQFFGPGTRLTVL.

This clone has at least ten counts. The rearrangement uses TRBV10-1 and TRBJ2-7; tentatively, D is TRBD1 (5 bases). Germline V gives CDR1 WNHNN, CDR2 SYGVQD (reference sequence). Trimming removed 3 bases from V and 4 bases from J, with 13 bases in between. The CDR3 has 14 residues. The CDR3: CASSDQRTLYEQYF. The CDR3 bases are TGCGCCAGCAGTGACCAGAGGACACTGTACGAGCAGTACTTC.

This chain uses TRBV7-8 with TRBJ1-5; TRBD1 agrees at 7 bases. Unmatched junction bases numbered 10, after V lost 5 bases and J lost 6 bases. The CDR3 loop spans 15 amino acids. The germline V gene encodes CDR1 SGHVS and CDR2 FQNEAQ. The CDR3 loop reads CASSTLGAGGQPQHF. In DNA form, the CDR3 reads TGTGCCAGCAGCACCCTCGGGGCAGGGGGTCAGCCCCAGCATTTT.

The chain links TRBV30 to TRBJ1-4; D gene ambiguous. The CDR3 sequence is 16 residues long. From germline, CDR1 is GTSNPN and CDR2 SVGIG (reference sequence). V was trimmed by 0 bases and J by 8 bases, leaving 19 bases between them. The CDR3 nucleotides read TGTGCCTGGAGTGTACCTCCGGCAGCGGGTAGAGAAAAACTGTTTTTT. The encoded protein is CAWSVPPAAGREKLFF.

This chain uses TRBV28 with TRBJ2-1; D unclear. Germline V gene lookup returns CDR1 MDHEN and CDR2 SYDVKM. V gave up 10 bases and J gave up 5 bases, with 18 bases separating them. The CDR3 extends over 14 amino acids. The CDR3 DNA follows: TGTGCCACACGAATATTGGGCAGTCACAATGAGCAGTTCTTC. Translation: CATRILGSHNEQFF.

The chain joins TRBV28 to TRBJ1-2; tentative D call: TRBD1 (6 bases). Germline CDR1 MDHEN, CDR2 SYDVKM. With 5 bases removed from V and 8 bases from J, the gap between germline ends came to 12 bases. The CDR3 sequence is 12 residues long. In DNA, the CDR3 is TGTGCCAGCAGTGACAGGTTGTCCGGCTACACCTTC. Encoded protein: CASSDRLSGYTF.